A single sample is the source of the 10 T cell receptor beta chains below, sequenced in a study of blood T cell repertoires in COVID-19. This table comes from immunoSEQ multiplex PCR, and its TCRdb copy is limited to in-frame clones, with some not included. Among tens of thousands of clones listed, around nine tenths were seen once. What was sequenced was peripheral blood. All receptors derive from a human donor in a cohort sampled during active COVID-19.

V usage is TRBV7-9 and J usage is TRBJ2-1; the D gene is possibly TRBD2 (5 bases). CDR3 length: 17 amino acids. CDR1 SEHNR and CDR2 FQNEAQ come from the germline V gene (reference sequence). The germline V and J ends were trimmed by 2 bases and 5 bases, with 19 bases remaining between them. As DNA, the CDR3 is TGTGCCAGCAGCTTATCTCTTACAGCTTTCGGGGACAATGAGCAGTTCTTC. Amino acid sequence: CASSLSLTAFGDNEQFF.

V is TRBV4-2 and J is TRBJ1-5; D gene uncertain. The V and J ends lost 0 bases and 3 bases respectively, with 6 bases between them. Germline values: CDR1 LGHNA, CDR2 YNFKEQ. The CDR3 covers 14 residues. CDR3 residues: CASSQDLANQPQHF. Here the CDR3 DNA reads TGTGCCAGCAGCCAAGATCTAGCCAATCAGCCCCAGCATTTT.

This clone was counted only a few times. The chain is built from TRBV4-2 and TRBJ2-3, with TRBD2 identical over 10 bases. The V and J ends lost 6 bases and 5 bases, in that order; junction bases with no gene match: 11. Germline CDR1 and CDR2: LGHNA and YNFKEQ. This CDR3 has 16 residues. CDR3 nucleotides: TGTGCCAGCAGTAGACAGCGGGGGGGCCCAGGAGATACGCAGTATTTT. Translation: CASSRQRGGPGDTQYF.

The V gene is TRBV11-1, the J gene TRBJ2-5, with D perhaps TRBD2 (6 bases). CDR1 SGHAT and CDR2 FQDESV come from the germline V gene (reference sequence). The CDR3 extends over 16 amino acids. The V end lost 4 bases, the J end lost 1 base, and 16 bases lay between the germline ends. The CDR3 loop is CASSSQRVGIQETQYF. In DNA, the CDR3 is TGTGCCAGCAGCTCCCAGCGGGTTGGCATCCAAGAGACCCAGTACTTC.

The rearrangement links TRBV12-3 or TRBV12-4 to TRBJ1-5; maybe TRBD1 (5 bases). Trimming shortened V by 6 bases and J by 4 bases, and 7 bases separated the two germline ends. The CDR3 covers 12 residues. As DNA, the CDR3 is TGTGCCAGCAGACGACAGAATCAGCCCCAGCATTTT. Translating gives CASRRQNQPQHF.

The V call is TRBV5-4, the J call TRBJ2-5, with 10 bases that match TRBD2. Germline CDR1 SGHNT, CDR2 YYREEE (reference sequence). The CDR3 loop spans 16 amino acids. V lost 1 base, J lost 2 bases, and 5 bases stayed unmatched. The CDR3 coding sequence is TGTGCCAGCAGCTTGTTTAGCGGGGGGAATCAAGAGACCCAGTACTTC. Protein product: CASSLFSGGNQETQYF.

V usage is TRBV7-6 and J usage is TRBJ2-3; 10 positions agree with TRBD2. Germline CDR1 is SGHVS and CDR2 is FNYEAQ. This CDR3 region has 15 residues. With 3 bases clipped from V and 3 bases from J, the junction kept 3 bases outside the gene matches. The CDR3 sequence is CASSFRLAGTDTQYF. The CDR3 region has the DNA TGTGCCAGCAGCTTCCGACTAGCGGGTACAGATACGCAGTATTTT.

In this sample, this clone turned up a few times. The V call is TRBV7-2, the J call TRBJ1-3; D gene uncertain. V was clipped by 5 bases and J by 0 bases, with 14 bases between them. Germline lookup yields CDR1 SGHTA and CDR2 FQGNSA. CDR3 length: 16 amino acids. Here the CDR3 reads CASSPAGSYSGNTIYF. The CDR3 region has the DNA TGTGCCAGCAGCCCTGCCGGTTCGTACTCTGGAAACACCATATATTTT.

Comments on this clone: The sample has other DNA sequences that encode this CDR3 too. CDR3 loop: CASSQRGADTEAFF. The CDR3 DNA sequence: TGTGCCAGCAGCCAACGGGGAGCGGACACTGAAGCTTTCTTT. The rearrangement links TRBV3-1 (or the pseudogene TRBV3-2) to TRBJ1-1, with D unclear. The length of the CDR3 is 14 residues. With 2 bases removed from V and 3 bases from J, the gap between germline ends came to 10 bases. From germline, CDR1 is LGHDT and CDR2 YNNKEL (reference sequence).

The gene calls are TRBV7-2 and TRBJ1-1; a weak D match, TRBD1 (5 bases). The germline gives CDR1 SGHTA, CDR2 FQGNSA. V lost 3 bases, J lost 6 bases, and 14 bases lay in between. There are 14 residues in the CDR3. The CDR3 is CASSLPQGGAEAFF. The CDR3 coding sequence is TGTGCCAGCAGCTTGCCCCAGGGAGGCGCTGAAGCTTTCTTT.